This TCR beta chain was recovered during a study of neurological immune-mediated disorders. General study findings and limits: CDR3 amino acid sequences of expanded clones were not shared across subjects, a result suggesting private repertoires in all groups.

The cDNA was synthesized by 5'RACE incorporating 10-nucleotide random UMIs. Every sequencing run drew on 15-18 subjects and yielded over 180 million TCR-beta sequences. In TCRdb, the 5' RACE reads were re-called with MiXCR into one record per CDR3 protein. Among approximately 87,000 distinct CDR3 sequences listed, about 14% were seen once. 2 million unsorted PBMCs were stored in RNAlater at -80 °C before RNA extraction. The length of the CDR3 is 14 residues. From germline, CDR1 is SGHTA and CDR2 FQGNSA. V lost 2 bases to trimming and J lost 4 bases, with 10 bases between them. At least ten counts were recorded for this clonotype. Antigen: not known.

The rearrangement links TRBV7-2 to TRBJ2-3; D not resolved. This TCR came from a woman in her fifties or sixties in good health. The sequenced sample was PBMCs. The CDR3 here is CASSLRLEADTQYF. The CDR3 region has the DNA TGTGCCAGCAGCTTACGACTCGAGGCAGATACGCAGTATTTT.